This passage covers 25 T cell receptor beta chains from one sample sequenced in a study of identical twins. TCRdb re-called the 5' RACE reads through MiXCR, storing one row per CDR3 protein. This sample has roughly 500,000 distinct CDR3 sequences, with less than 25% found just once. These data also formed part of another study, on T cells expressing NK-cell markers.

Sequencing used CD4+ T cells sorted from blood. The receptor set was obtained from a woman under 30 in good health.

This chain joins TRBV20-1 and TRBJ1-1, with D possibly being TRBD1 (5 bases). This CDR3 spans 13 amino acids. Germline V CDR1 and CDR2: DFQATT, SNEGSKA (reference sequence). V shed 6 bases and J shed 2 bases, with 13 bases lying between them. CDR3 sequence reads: CSAKKGANTEAFF. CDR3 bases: TGCAGTGCCAAGAAAGGGGCTAACACTGAAGCTTTCTTT.

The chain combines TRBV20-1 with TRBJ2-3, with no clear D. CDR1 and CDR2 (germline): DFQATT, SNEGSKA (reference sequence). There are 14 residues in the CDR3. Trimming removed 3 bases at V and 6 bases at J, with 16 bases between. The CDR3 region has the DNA TGCAGTGCTAGTGATCAGCGCGGTGGGGATACGCAGTATTTT. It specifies CSASDQRGGDTQYF.

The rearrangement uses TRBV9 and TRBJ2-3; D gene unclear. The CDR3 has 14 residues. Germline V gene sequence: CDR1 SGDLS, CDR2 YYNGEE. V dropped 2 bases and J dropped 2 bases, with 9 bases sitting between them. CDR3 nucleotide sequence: TGTGCCAGCAGCGTCCGGCCTAACACAGATACGCAGTATTTT. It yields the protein CASSVRPNTDTQYF.

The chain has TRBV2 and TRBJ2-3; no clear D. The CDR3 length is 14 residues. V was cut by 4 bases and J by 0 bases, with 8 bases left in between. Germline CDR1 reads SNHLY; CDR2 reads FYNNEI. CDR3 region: CASSVTHSTDTQYF. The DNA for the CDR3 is TGTGCCAGCAGTGTAACCCATAGCACAGATACGCAGTATTTT.

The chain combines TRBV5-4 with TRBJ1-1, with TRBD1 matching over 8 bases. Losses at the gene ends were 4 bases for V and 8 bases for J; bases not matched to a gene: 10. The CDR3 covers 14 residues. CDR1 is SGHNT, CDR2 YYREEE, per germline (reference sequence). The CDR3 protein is CASSGEGQAREAFF. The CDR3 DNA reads TGTGCCAGCAGCGGAGAGGGACAGGCGAGGGAAGCTTTCTTT.

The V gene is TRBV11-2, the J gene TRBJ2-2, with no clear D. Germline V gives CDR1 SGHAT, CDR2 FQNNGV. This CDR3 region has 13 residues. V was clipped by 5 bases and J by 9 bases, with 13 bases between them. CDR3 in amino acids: CASSAVARRELFF. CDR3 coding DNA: TGTGCCAGCAGCGCGGTGGCAAGGAGGGAGCTGTTTTTT.

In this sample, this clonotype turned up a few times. CDR3 bases: TGCGCCAGCGGCAACACGAATAATTCACCCCTCCACTTT. As protein: CASGNTNNSPLHF. This chain connects TRBV10-2 to TRBJ1-6, with D uncertain. The CDR3 extends over 13 amino acids. CDR1 and CDR2 from the germline V gene are WSHSY and SAAADI. V shed 8 bases and J shed 5 bases, with 10 bases lying between them.

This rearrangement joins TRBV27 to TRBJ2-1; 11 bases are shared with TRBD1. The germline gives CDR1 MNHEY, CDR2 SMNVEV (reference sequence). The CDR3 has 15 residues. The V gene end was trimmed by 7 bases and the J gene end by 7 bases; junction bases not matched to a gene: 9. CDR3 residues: CASTTIGTGGNEQFF. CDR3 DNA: TGTGCCAGCACCACCATCGGGACAGGGGGAAATGAGCAGTTCTTC.

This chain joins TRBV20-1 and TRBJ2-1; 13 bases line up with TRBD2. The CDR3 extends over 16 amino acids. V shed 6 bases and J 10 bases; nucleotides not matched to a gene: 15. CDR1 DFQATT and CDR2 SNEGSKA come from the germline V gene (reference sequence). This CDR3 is CSATATRTSGRGEQFF. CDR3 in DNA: TGCAGTGCCACCGCCACTCGGACTAGCGGGAGAGGGGAGCAGTTCTTC.

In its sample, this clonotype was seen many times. The CDR3 is CASSDRGGQETQYF. CDR3 in DNA: TGTGCCAGCAGTGACAGGGGAGGGCAAGAGACCCAGTACTTC. The rearrangement uses TRBV12-3 or TRBV12-4 and TRBJ2-5, with D maybe TRBD1 (8 bases). This CDR3 spans 14 amino acids. V shed 5 bases and J shed 2 bases, with 12 bases lying between them.

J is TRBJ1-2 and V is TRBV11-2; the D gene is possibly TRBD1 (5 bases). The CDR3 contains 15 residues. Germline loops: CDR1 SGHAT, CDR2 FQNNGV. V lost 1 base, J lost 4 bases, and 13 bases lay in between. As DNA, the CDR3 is TGTGCCAGCAGCTTAGGACTACCAAGGGGCTATGGCTACACCTTC. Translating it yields CASSLGLPRGYGYTF.

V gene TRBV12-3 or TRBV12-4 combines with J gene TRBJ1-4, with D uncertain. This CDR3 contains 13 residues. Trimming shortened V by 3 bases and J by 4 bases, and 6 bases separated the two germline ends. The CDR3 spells CASSFGLNEKLFF. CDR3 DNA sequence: TGTGCCAGCAGTTTCGGCCTTAATGAAAAACTGTTTTTT.

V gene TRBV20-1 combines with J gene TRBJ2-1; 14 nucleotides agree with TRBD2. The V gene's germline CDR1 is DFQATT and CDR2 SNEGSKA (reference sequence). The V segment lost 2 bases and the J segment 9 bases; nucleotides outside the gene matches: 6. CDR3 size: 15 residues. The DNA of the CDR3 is TGCAGTGCTAGACCGGGACTAGCGGGAGAACTTGAGCAGTTCTTC. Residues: CSARPGLAGELEQFF.

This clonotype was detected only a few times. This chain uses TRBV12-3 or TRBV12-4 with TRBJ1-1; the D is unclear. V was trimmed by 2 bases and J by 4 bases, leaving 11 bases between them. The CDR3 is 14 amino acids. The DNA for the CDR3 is TGTGCCAGCAGTTTATGGGAGGAGGTCACTGAAGCTTTCTTT. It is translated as CASSLWEEVTEAFF.

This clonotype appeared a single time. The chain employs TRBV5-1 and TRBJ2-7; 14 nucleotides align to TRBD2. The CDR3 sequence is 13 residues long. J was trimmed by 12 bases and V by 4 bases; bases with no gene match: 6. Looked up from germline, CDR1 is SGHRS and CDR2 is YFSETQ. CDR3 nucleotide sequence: TGCGCCAGCAGCCTGGGACTAGCGGGGGTCTGGTACTTC. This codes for CASSLGLAGVWYF.

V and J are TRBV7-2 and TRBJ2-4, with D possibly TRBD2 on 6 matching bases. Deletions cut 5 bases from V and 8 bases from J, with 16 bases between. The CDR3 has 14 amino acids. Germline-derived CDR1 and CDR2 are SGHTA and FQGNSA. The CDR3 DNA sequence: TGTGCCAGCAGCGAAAGACTAGTTTTCGACATTCAGTACTTC. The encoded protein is CASSERLVFDIQYF.

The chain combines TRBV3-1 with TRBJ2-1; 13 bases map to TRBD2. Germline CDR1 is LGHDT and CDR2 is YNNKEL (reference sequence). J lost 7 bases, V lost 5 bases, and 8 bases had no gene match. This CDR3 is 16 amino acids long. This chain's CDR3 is CASSSLLAGGRNEQFF. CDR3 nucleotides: TGTGCCAGCAGCTCTTTACTAGCGGGGGGGCGAAATGAGCAGTTCTTC.

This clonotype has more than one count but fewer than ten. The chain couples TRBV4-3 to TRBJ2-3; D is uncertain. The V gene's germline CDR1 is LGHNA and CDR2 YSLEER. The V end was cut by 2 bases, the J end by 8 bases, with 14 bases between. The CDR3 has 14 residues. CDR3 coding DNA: TGCGCCAGCAGCCAAAATCCTCGAGTGGGTACGCAGTATTTT. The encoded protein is CASSQNPRVGTQYF.

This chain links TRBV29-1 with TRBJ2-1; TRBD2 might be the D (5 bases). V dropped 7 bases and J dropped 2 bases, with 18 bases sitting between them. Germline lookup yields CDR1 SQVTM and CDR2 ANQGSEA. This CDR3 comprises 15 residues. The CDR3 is CSGGSQPGAYNEQFF. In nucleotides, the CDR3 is TGCAGCGGTGGGAGCCAGCCAGGAGCCTACAATGAGCAGTTCTTC.

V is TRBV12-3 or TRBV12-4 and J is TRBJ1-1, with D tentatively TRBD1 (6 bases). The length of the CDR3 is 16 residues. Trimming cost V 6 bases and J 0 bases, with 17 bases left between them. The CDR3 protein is CASSLLQGQMNTEAFF. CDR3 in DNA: TGTGCCAGCAGCTTGCTCCAGGGGCAGATGAACACTGAAGCTTTCTTT.

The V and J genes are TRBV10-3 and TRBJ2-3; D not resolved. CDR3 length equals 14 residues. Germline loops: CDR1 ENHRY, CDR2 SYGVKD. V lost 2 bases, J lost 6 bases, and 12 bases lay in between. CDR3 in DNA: TGTGCCATCAGTGAGGGCATGGAGCAGGATACGCAGTATTTT. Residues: CAISEGMEQDTQYF.

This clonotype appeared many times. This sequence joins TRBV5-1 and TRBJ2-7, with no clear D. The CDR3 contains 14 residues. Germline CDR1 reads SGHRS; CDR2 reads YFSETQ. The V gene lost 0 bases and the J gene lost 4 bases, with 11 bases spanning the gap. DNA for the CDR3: TGCGCCAGCAGCTTGGAGGCTGCGGCATACGAGCAGTACTTC. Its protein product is CASSLEAAAYEQYF.

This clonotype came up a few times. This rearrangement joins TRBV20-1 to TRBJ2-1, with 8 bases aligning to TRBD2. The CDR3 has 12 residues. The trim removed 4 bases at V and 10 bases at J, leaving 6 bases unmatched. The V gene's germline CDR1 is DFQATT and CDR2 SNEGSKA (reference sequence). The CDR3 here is CSAKGLAGEQFF. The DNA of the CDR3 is TGCAGTGCTAAAGGCCTAGCGGGCGAGCAGTTCTTC.

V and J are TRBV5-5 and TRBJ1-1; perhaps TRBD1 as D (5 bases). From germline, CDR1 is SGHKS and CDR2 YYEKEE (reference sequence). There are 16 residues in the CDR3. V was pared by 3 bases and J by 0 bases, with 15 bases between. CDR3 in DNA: TGTGCCAGCAGCTCCGGGGTGGGACGCTTGAACACTGAAGCTTTCTTT. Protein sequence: CASSSGVGRLNTEAFF. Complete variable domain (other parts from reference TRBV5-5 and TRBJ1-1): DAGVTQSPTHLIKTRGQQVTLRCSPISGHKSVSWYQQVLGQGPQFIFQYYEKEERGRGNFPDRFSARQFPNYSSELNVNALLLGDSALYLCASSSGVGRLNTEAFFGQGTRLTVV.

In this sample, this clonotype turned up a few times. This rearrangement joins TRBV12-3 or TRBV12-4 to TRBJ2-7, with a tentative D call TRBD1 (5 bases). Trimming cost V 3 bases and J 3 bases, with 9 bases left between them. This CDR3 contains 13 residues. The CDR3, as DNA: TGTGCCAGCAGTTTGAGGACACTCTACGAGCAGTACTTC. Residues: CASSLRTLYEQYF.